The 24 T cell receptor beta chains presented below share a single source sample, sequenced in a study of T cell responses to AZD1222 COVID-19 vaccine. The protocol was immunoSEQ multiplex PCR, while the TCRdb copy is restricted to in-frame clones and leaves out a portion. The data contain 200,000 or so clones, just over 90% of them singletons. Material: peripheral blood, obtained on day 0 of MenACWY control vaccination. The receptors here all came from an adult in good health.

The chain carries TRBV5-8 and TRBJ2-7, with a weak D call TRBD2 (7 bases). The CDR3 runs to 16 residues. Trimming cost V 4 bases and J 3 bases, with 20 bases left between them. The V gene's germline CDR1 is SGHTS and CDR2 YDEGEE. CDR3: CASSPKGGFLGYEQYF. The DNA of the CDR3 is TGTGCCAGCAGCCCCAAGGGGGGGTTCTTGGGCTACGAGCAGTACTTC.

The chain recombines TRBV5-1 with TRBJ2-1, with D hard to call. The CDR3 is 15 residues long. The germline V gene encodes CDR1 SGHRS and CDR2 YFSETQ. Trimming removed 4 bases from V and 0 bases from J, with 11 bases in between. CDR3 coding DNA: TGCGCCAGCAGCGGAGACGGCAGCTCCTACAATGAGCAGTTCTTC. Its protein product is CASSGDGSSYNEQFF.

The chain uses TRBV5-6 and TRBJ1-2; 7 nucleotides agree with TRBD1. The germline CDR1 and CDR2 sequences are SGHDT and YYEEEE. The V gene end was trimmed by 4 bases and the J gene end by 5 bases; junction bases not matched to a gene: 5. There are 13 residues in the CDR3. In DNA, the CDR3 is TGTGCCAGCAGCCCCGCAGGGGGTTATGGCTACACCTTC. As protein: CASSPAGGYGYTF.

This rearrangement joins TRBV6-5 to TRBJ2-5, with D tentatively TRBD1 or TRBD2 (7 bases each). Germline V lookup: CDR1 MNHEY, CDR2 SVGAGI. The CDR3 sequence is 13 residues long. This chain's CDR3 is CATGGQLQETQYF. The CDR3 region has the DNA TGTGCTACGGGGGGACAGCTCCAAGAGACCCAGTACTTC.

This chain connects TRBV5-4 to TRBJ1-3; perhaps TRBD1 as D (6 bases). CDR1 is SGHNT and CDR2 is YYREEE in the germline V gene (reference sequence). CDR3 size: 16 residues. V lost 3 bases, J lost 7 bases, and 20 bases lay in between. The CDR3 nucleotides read TGTGCCAGCAGCTCAAACCCGACAGGTCTTGGGAACACCATATATTTT. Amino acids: CASSSNPTGLGNTIYF.

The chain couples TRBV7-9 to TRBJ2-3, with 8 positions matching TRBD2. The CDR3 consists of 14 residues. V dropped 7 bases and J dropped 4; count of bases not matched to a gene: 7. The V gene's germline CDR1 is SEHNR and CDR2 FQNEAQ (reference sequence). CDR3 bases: TGTGCCAGCACCCATTCCGGGGGGGCAGATACGCAGTATTTT. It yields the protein CASTHSGGADTQYF.

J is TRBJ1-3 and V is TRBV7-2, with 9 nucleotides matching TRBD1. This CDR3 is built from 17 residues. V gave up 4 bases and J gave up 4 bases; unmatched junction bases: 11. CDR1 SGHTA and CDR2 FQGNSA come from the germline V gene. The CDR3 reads CASSSYRDRASGNTIYF. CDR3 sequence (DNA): TGTGCCAGCAGCTCATACCGGGACAGGGCTTCAGGAAACACCATATATTTT.

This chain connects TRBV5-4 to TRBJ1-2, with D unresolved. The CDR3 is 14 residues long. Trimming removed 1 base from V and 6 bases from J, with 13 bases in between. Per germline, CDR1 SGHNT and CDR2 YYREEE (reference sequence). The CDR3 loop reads CASSLFSLGNGYTF. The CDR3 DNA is TGTGCCAGCAGCTTGTTTTCCCTGGGGAATGGCTACACCTTC.

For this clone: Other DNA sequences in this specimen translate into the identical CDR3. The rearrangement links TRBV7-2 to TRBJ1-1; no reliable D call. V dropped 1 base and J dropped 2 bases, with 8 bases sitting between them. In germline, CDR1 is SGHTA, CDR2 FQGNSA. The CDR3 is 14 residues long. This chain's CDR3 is CASSLVSGNTEAFF. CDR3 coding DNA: TGTGCCAGCAGCTTAGTCTCAGGAAACACTGAAGCTTTCTTT.

The CDR3 sequence: CASSTGPAGAQHF. CDR3 bases: TGTGCCAGCAGCACAGGCCCGGCCGGGGCCCAGCATTTT. The chain combines TRBV7-3 with TRBJ1-5, with TRBD1 as a possible D gene (5 bases). Trimming removed 5 bases from V and 11 bases from J, with 16 bases in between. This CDR3 comprises 13 residues. Germline CDR1 SGHTA, CDR2 FQGTGA.

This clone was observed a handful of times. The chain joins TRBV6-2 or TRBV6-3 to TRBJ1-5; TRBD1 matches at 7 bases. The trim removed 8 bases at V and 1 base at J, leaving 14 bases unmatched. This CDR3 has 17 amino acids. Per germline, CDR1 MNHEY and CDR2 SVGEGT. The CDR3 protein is CASGRDSEVYSNQPQHF. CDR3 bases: TGTGCCAGCGGCCGGGACAGTGAAGTTTACAGCAATCAGCCCCAGCATTTT.

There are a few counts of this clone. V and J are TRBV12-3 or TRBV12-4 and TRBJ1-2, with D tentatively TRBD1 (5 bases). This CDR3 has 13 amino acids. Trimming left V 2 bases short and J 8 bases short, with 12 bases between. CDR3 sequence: CASSLNRRGGYTF. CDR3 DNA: TGTGCCAGCAGTTTAAACAGGAGGGGAGGCTACACCTTC.

The DNA for the CDR3 is TGTGCCAGCAGTGGGGGCCCCTCCTACAATGAGCAGTTCTTC. Protein: CASSGGPSYNEQFF. The chain uses TRBV2 and TRBJ2-1; D possibly corresponds to TRBD1 (5 bases). V lost 4 bases to trimming and J lost 0 bases, with 7 bases between them. The germline V gene encodes CDR1 SNHLY and CDR2 FYNNEI. CDR3 length: 14 residues. Variable domain in full (rest from reference TRBV2 and TRBJ2-1): EPEVTQTPSHQVTQMGQEVILRCVPISNHLYFYWYRQILGQKVEFLVSFYNNEISEKSEIFDDQFSVERPDGSNFTLKIRSTKLEDSAMYFCASSGGPSYNEQFFGPGTRLTVL.

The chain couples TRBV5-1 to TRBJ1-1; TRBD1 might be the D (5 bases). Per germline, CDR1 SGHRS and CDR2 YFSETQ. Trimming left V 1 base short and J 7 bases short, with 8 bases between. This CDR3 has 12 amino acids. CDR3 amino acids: CASSLQGNEAFF. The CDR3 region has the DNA TGCGCCAGCAGCTTGCAGGGAAATGAAGCTTTCTTT.

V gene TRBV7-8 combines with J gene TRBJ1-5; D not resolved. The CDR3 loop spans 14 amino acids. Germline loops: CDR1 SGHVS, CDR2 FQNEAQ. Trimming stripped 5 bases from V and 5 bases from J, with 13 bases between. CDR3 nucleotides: TGTGCCAGCAGCCGAGCGGGGTTGTATCAGCCCCAGCATTTT. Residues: CASSRAGLYQPQHF.

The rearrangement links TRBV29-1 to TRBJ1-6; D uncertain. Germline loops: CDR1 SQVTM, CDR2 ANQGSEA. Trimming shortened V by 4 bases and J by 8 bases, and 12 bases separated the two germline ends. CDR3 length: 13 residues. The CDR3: CSVGEDFYSPLHF. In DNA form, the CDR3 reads TGCAGCGTTGGGGAAGATTTTTATTCACCCCTCCACTTT.

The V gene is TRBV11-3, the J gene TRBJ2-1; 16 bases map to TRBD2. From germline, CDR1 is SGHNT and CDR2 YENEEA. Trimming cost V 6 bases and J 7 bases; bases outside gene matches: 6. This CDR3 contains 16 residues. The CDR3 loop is CASSSGLAGGRNEQFF. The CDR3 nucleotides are TGTGCCAGCAGTTCGGGACTAGCGGGGGGGCGAAATGAGCAGTTCTTC.

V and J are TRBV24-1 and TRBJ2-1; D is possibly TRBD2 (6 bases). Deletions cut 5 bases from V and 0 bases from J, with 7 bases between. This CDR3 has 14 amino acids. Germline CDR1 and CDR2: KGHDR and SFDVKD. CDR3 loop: CATSAGSSYNEQFF. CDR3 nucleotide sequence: TGTGCCACCAGTGCCGGGAGCTCCTACAATGAGCAGTTCTTC.

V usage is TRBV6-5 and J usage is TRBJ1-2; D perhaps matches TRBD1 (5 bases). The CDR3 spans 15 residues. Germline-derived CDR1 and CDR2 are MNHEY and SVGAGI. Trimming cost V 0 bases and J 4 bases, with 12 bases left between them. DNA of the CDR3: TGTGCCAGCAGTTACTCAGGGGATCTGCGCTATGGCTACACCTTC. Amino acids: CASSYSGDLRYGYTF.

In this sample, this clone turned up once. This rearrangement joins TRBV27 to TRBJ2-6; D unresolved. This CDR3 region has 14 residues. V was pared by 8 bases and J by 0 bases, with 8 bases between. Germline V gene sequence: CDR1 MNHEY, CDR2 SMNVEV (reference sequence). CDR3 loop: CASGPNSGANVLTF. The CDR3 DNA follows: TGTGCCAGCGGCCCGAACTCTGGGGCCAACGTCCTGACTTTC.

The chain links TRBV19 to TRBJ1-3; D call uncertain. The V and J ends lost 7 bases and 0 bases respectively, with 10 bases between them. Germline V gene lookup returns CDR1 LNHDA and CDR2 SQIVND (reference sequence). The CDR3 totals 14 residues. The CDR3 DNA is TGTGCCAGTATCGATCGGGGCTCTGGAAACACCATATATTTT. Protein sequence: CASIDRGSGNTIYF.

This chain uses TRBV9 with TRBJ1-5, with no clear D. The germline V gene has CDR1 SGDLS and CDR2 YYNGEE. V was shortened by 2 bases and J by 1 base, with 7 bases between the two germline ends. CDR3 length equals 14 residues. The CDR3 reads CASSVGVSNQPQHF. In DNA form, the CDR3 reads TGTGCCAGCAGCGTCGGGGTAAGCAATCAGCCCCAGCATTTT.

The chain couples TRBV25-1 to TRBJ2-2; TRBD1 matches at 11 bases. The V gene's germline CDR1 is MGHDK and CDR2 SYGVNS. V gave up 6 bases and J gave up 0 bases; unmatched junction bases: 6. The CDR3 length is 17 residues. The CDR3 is CASRGQGATSNTGELFF. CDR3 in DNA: TGTGCCAGCAGAGGACAGGGGGCAACCTCGAACACCGGGGAGCTGTTTTTT. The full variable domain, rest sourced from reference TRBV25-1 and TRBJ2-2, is EADIYQTPRYLVIGTGKKITLECSQTMGHDKMYWYQQDPGMELHLIHYSYGVNSTEKGDLSSESTVSRIRTEHFPLTLESARPSHTSQYLCASRGQGATSNTGELFFGEGSRLTVL.

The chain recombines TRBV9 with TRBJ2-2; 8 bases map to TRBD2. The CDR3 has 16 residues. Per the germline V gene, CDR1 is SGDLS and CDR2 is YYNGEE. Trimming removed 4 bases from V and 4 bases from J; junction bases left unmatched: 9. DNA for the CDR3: TGTGCCAGCAGCCCTCAGACCGGGACTAGCACCGGGGAGCTGTTTTTT. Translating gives CASSPQTGTSTGELFF.